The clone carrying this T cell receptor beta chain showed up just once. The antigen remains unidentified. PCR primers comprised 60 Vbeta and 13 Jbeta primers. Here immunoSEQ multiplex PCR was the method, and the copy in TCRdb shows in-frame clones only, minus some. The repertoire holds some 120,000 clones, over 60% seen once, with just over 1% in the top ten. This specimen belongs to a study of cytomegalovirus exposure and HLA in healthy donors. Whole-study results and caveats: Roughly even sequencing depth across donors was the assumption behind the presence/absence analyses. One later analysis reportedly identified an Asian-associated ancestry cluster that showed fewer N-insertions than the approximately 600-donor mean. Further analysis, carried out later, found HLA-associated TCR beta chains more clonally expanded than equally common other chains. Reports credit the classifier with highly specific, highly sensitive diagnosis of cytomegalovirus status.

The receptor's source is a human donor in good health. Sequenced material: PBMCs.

Written as DNA, the CDR3 is TGCGCCAGCAGTGAGTTCACTCCAGATACGCAGTATTTT. Protein: CASSEFTPDTQYF. The chain combines TRBV10-2 with TRBJ2-3; D remains ambiguous. V was pared by 1 base and J by 4 bases, with 6 bases between. The CDR3 totals 13 residues. Germline CDR1 WSHSY, CDR2 SAAADI.